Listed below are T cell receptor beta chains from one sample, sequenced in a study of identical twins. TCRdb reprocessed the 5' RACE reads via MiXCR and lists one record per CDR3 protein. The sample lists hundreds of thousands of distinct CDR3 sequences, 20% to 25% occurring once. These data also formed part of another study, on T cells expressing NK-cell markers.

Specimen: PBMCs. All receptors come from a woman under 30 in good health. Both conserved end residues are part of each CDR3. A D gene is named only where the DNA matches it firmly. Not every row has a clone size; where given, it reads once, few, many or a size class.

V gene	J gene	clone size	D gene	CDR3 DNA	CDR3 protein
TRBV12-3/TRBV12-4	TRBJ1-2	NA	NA	TGTGCCAGCAGTTTTGGGGGGGGGGCTGGCTACACCTTC	CASSFGGGAGYTF
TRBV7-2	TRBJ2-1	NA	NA	TGTGCCAGCAGCCCAAAGTCCGGGGCAGCCCGTGAGCAGTTCTTC	CASSPKSGAAREQFF
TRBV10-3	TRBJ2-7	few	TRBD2	TGTGCCATCAGTGAGCGGGGGGGTGCGGAGGGCTCCTACGAGCAGTACTTC	CAISERGGAEGSYEQYF
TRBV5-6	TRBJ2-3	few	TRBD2	TGTGCCAGCAGCTCCGGGAGGGGAGGAGATACGCAGTATTTT	CASSSGRGGDTQYF
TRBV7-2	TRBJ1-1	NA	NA	TGTGCCAGCAGCTTAACCCAACAGGGTAGAGCTTTCTTT	CASSLTQQGRAFF
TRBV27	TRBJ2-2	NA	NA	TGTGCCAGCAGTTCTCAGTTGAACACCGGGGAGCTGTTTTTT	CASSSQLNTGELFF
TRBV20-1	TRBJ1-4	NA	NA	TGCAGTGCTAGCGCCCAATCCTCAAGCGAAAAACTGTTTTTT	CSASAQSSSEKLFF
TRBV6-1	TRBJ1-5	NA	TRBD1	TGTGCCAGTTCCTGGACAGGGCTGGGTCAGCCCCAGCATTTT	CASSWTGLGQPQHF
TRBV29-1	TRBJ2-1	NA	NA	TGCAGCGTTGAGTTCCCCTCCAATGAGCAGTTCTTC	CSVEFPSNEQFF
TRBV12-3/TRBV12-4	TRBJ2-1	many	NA	TGTGCCAGCACCGAGAGGAGGGGGAATGAGCAGTTCTTC	CASTERRGNEQFF
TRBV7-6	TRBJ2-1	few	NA	TGTGCCAGCAGCCCACGGGTCGGGGGGCATGAGCAGTTCTTC	CASSPRVGGHEQFF
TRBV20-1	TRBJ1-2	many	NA	TGCAGTGCCAGGACGCCGGACAGACTCAGAAGGGGTGGCTACACCTTC	CSARTPDRLRRGGYTF
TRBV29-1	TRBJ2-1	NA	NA	TGCAGCGTTGTGGGGGGGGCCATCTCCCATGAGCAGTTCTTC	CSVVGGAISHEQFF
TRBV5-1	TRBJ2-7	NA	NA	TGCGCCAGCGCCTCAGATGGGGTGCAGTACTTC	CASASDGVQYF
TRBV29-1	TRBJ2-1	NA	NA	TGCAGCGTTTTAAAAGCGGGCATGTACAATGAGCAGTTCTTC	CSVLKAGMYNEQFF
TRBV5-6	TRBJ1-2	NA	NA	TGTGCCAGCAGCTTGGGTCTTACCGGCAGGACGGATGGCTACACCTTC	CASSLGLTGRTDGYTF
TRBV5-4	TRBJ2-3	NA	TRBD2	TGTGCCAGCAGCTTGCCCCCCGGGGGGGAGAGCACAGATACGCAGTATTTT	CASSLPPGGESTDTQYF
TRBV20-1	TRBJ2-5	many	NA	TGCAGTGCTAGCGGGGATGACCAAGAGACCCAGTACTTC	CSASGDDQETQYF
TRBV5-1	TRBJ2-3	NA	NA	TGCGCCAGCAGCTTGGCCTCCGCGGGGCCGACAGATACGCAGTATTTT	CASSLASAGPTDTQYF
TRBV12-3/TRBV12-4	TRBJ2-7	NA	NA	TGTGCCAGCACTCGGAACGCGATCTCCTACGGGCAGTACTTC	CASTRNAISYGQYF
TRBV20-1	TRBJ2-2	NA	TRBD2	TGCAGTGCTCGGGGGGGGGGACCGAACACCGGGGAGCTGTTTTTT	CSARGGGPNTGELFF
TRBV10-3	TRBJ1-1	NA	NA	TGTGCCATCAGTGAGTCTGAGTGGGAAGCTTTCTTT	CAISESEWEAFF
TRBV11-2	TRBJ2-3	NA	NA	TGTGCCAGCAGCTTAATGGGCCCAGATACGCAGTATTTT	CASSLMGPDTQYF
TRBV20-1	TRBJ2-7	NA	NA	TGCAGTGCTAGAGTTTTCGGGGGAAACCCGGGCGAGCAGTACTTC	CSARVFGGNPGEQYF
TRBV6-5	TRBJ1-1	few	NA	TGTGCCAGCAGCATCCGGGGTGAAGCTTTCTTT	CASSIRGEAFF
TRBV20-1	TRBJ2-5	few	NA	TGCAGTGCTACCGGGGCAGGGAAGACCCAGTACTTC	CSATGAGKTQYF
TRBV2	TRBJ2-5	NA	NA	TGTGCCAGCAGTCCTGTCCCCCAAGAGACCCAGTACTTC	CASSPVPQETQYF
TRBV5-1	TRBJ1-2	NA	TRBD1	TGCGCCAGCAGCTTGTCACAGGGGGCAGTTAGCTATGGCTACACCTTC	CASSLSQGAVSYGYTF
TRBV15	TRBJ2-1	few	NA	TGTGCCACCAGCAGAGATCTTTCCTATGATGAGCAGTTCTTC	CATSRDLSYDEQFF
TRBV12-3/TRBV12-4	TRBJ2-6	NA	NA	TGTGCCAGCAGTCCTAGCGATGGGGCCAACGTCCTGACTTTC	CASSPSDGANVLTF
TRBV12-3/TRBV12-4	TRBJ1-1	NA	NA	TGTGCCAGCACTCTCGCACGGGGCACTGAAGCTTTCTTT	CASTLARGTEAFF
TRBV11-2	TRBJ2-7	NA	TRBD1	TGTGCCAGCAGCTTAATCTACGGGACAGGGGGCATTAGTATCCCCTACGAGCAGTACTTC	CASSLIYGTGGISIPYEQYF
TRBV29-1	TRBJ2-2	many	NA	TGCAGTCTTCGGGATGGTGCCGGGGAGCTGTTTTTT	CSLRDGAGELFF
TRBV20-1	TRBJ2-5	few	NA	TGCAGTGCCAGGAGCTCTGCGGAGACCCAGTACTTC	CSARSSAETQYF
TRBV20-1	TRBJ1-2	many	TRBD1	TGCAGTGCTGAGGGACAGCACTATGGCTACACCTTC	CSAEGQHYGYTF
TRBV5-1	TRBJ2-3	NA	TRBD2	TGCGCCAGCAGCCTCGGACTAGCGGGGGGGCAGAACACAGATACGCAGTATTTT	CASSLGLAGGQNTDTQYF
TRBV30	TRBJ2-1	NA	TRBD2	TGTGCCCGGGCGGGAGAATACAATGAGCAGTTCTTC	CARAGEYNEQFF
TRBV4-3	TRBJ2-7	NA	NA	TGCGCCAGCAGTGCGGAGGGAGGCCCCTACGAGCAGTACTTC	CASSAEGGPYEQYF
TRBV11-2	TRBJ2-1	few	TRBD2	TGTGCCAGCAGCCTCTTCGGGGGGGGGAATGAGCAGTTCTTC	CASSLFGGGNEQFF
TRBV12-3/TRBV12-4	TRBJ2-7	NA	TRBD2	TGTGCCAGCAGTTCTTACTGGATAGACCTGACTAGCGGGAGTTACGAGCAGTACTTC	CASSSYWIDLTSGSYEQYF
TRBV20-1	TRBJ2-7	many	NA	TGCAGTGCTAGAGAAGAGGGACTCCCCTACGAGCAGTACTTC	CSAREEGLPYEQYF
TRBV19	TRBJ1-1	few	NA	TGTGCCAGTAGTAGACAGAGGGGAAGCGACACTGAAGCTTTCTTT	CASSRQRGSDTEAFF
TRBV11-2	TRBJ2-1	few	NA	TGTGCCAGCAGCGGACTGAGCGGTTTGGCCTACAATGAGCAGTTCTTC	CASSGLSGLAYNEQFF
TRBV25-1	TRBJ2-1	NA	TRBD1	TGTGCCAGCAGTGAACCGACAGGGGGGAACCTCAATGAGCAGTTCTTC	CASSEPTGGNLNEQFF
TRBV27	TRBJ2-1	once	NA	TGTGCCAGCGCGGGCATACGTGAGCAGTTCTTC	CASAGIREQFF
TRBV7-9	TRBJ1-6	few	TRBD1	TGTGCCAGCATCCGGGACAGGGGGCGTCCCCGGACCCTCCACTTT	CASIRDRGRPRTLHF
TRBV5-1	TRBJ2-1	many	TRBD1	TGCGCCAGCAGACCCGGGGGACAGGGCGGTGAGCAGTTCTTC	CASRPGGQGGEQFF
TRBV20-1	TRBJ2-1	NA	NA	TGCAGTGCTAGCGCTGACTCCTACAATGAGCAGTTCTTC	CSASADSYNEQFF
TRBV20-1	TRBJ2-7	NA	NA	TGCAGTGCTAGAGGACATTGGAACTCCTACGAGCAGTACTTC	CSARGHWNSYEQYF
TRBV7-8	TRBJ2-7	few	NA	TGTGCCAGCAGCCGGACAGACGGGACGTCCTACGAGCAGTACTTC	CASSRTDGTSYEQYF
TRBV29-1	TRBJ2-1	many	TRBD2	TGCAGCGTTCTACGAAGGACTAGCGGGAGGGACTACAATGAGCAGTTCTTC	CSVLRRTSGRDYNEQFF
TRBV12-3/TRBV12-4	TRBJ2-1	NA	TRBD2	TGTGCCAGCAGCCGACCCGCGGGCTGGCGGGAGGGCCACAATGAGCAGTTCTTC	CASSRPAGWREGHNEQFF
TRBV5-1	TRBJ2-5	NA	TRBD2	TGCGCCAGCATCGGCGGGGGACTCCAAGAGACCCAGTACTTC	CASIGGGLQETQYF